This T cell receptor (beta chain) was captured in a study of T cell repertoires in cytomegalovirus infection. Study background: Selection of CMV epitopes for the study included recently identified HLA-C-restricted and well-studied HLA-B-restricted ones. TCR beta signatures that were public indicated CMV infection and matching HLA type.

This clonotype was observed a single time. Antigen unknown. Study-level points and caveats: The cumulative frequency of public TCR beta families identified carriers of CMV plus the relevant HLA.

In TCRdb, the reads were re-called with MiXCR into one record per CDR3 protein. The table has roughly 310,000 distinct CDR3 sequences, roughly 29% seen once; the top ten hold around 20%. This CDR3 has 14 residues. The ends lost 5 bases at V and 1 base at J; junction bases unmatched: 4. CDR1 is SGHRS, CDR2 YFSETQ, per germline. The clonotype comes from a human donor in good health (CMV status not recorded). Some clones in this sample may be carry-over from other donors' samples. The sample was cultured PBMCs, taken from culture after CMV antigen stimulation. This chain uses TRBV5-1 with TRBJ2-7, with 9 bases fitting TRBD1. CDR3 nucleotides: TGCGCCAGCAGACCGGGACAGGGATCCTACGAGCAGTACTTC. Translating gives CASRPGQGSYEQYF.